The present entry profiles one T cell receptor (beta chain) with its context. The sample comes from a study of T cell responses to AZD1222 COVID-19 vaccine. Generated by immunoSEQ multiplex PCR, the TCRdb table keeps only in-frame clones and is missing some. The table lists some 130,000 clones, over 75% of them singletons. The sequencing here drew on peripheral blood, taken on day 0 of AZD1222 vaccination. This clonotype was obtained from an adult in good health.

The CDR3 is CASTRGPSGEKLFF. CDR3 coding DNA: TGCGCCAGCACCCGGGGCCCTTCGGGTGAAAAACTGTTTTTT. This chain joins TRBV5-1 and TRBJ1-4; D might be TRBD1 (5 bases). Per the germline V gene, CDR1 is SGHRS and CDR2 is YFSETQ. The length of the CDR3 is 14 residues. The V gene lost 6 bases and the J gene lost 7 bases, with 16 bases spanning the gap.